Listed here are 23 T cell receptor beta chains from one sample, sequenced in a study of tumor-infiltrating lymphocytes in primary liver carcinoma. From about 19-30 mg of unsorted bulk tissue, DNA and RNA were co-extracted together. Total RNA amounting to 450 to 500 ng was the source from which TCR beta cDNA was made with a constant-region primer. ARM-PCR was slightly modified, and three nested multiplex PCR rounds with it gave rise to the TCR beta libraries. Primers for the first two PCR rounds were TRBV1-TRBV30 forward primers and a C-beta reverse primer (approximately 10 cycles per round). TCRdb fed the multiplex PCR reads into MiXCR, producing one record per CDR3 protein. The top ten hold about 30% of the sample, which has 40,000 to 60,000 distinct CDR3 sequences, about 73% seen once. Sequenced sample: liver tumor tissue from sampling region 3. Subset indicated: tumor region T3, left-lateral pole. These receptors were obtained from a man aged 35-49 years with primary liver carcinoma and hepatitis B virus infection.

Of note for this clonotype: At one boundary the junction diverges from the germline segment, which might be a read error. V and J are TRBV4-2 and TRBJ1-2; D is uncertain. The germline CDR1 and CDR2 sequences are LGHNA and YNFKEQ. This CDR3 is 12 amino acids long. The CDR3 is CPSSQGMGGYTF. For the CDR3, the DNA is TGTCCCAGCAGCCAAGGGATGGGTGGCTACACCTTC.

As for this clonotype: The junction differs from germline at one of its ends, possibly a read error. The chain has TRBV7-9 and TRBJ1-1, with D tentatively TRBD1 (5 bases). This CDR3 spans 13 amino acids. CDR1 and CDR2 from the germline V gene are SEHNR and FQNEAQ (reference sequence). The CDR3 reads CTSSSSGGTEAFF. The CDR3 DNA reads as TGTACCAGCAGTTCAAGTGGGGGTACTGAAGCTTTCTTT.

Details on this clonotype: One end of the junction is discordant with germline, which a read error may explain. This chain joins TRBV12-3 or TRBV12-4 and TRBJ1-4; D not certain. The CDR3 is made up of 14 amino acids. CDR3 sequence reads: CASSLVQANEKLFF. In nucleotides, the CDR3 is TGTGCCAGCAGTTTAGTGCAGGCTAATGAAAAGCTGTTTTTT.

The chain carries TRBV10-3 and TRBJ2-7, with D uncertain. The V and J ends lost 7 bases and 4 bases respectively, with 14 bases between them. This CDR3 spans 13 amino acids. Germline loops: CDR1 ENHRY, CDR2 SYGVKD. The DNA for the CDR3 is TGTGCCATCATGATGATAGAATCTTACGAGCAGTACTTC. It encodes CAIMMIESYEQYF.

V is TRBV2 and J is TRBJ2-2; unclear D gene. Germline V gene sequence: CDR1 SNHLY, CDR2 FYNNEI. The V end lost 4 bases, the J end lost 6 bases, and 6 bases lay between the germline ends. This CDR3 contains 12 residues. CDR3 bases: TGTGCCAGCAGTGGGAAGTCCGGGGAGCTGTTTTTT. Protein product: CASSGKSGELFF.

A word on this clonotype: Because the CDR3 is missing its conserved closing phenylalanine or tryptophan, this is likely a read error. Because the CDR3's place on the DNA is in doubt, the DNA is left out and the CDR3 is given as listed by TCRdb. The genes are TRBV6-1 and TRBJ2-1; no DNA check was done on the table's D call, TRBD1. Germline-derived CDR1 and CDR2 are MNHNS and SASEGT. The CDR3 spans 16 amino acids, including both terminal residues. CDR3 region: CASSALSTGGGDEQFL.

Comment on this clonotype: This CDR3 fails to terminate in the conserved phenylalanine or tryptophan, so it likely reflects a read error. This chain connects TRBV11-2 to TRBJ2-3; possible D gene TRBD2, 5 bases. The germline gives CDR1 SGHAT, CDR2 FQNNGV. The CDR3 consists of 13 residues. The CDR3 loop is CTSNPDFTDTQYL. The CDR3 DNA is TGTACCAGCAACCCGGACTTTACAGATACGCAGTATCTT.

On this clonotype itself: The germline gene is not matched at one end of the junction; a read error may be the cause. The V and J genes are TRBV6-1 and TRBJ1-5; D unresolved. The V gene's germline CDR1 is MNHNS and CDR2 SASEGT. The CDR3 is 14 amino acids. For the CDR3, the DNA is TGTGCCAGCAGTGTGGAGACTGGTGTTGAACCCCAACATTTT. This codes for CASSVETGVEPQHF.

Worth noting for this clonotype: One end of the junction fails to match germline, which may point to a read error. This sequence joins TRBV29-1 and TRBJ2-1; either TRBD1 or TRBD2 may fit D (5 bases each). Germline lookup yields CDR1 SQVTM and CDR2 ANQGSEA. This CDR3 region has 15 residues. This chain's CDR3 is CSAGPPSSFYNEQFF. The CDR3 DNA is TGCAGCGCGGGGCCTCCTTCCAGCTTCTACAATGAGCAGTTCTTT.

As for this clonotype: It may be a read error: a sequence one base away is much more abundant. The rearrangement uses TRBV6-6 and TRBJ1-2; D ambiguous. This CDR3 has 13 amino acids. The germline V gene has CDR1 MNHNY and CDR2 SVGAGI (reference sequence). The CDR3 nucleotides are TGTGTCAGCAGTTCGAAAGCTAACTATGGCTACACCTTC. It specifies CVSSSKANYGYTF.

Notes on this clonotype: Given a much more abundant clone one base away, this may be a read error. V usage is TRBV7-9 and J usage is TRBJ2-1, with a tentative D call TRBD2 (5 bases). Trimming pared 6 bases from V and 5 bases from J, leaving 17 bases between. Germline assignment: CDR1 SEHNR and CDR2 FQNEAQ (reference sequence). The CDR3 sequence is 15 residues long. The CDR3, as DNA: TGTGCCAGCAGTCGAGTTAATTGGGGAGACAATGAGCAGTTCTTC. As protein: CASSRVNWGDNEQFF.

This clonotype was seen only once. This clone may be a read error of a much larger clone one base away. The chain couples TRBV28 to TRBJ2-3; D is uncertain. This CDR3 is 14 amino acids long. V was cut by 3 bases and J by 6 bases, with 13 bases left in between. Germline V CDR1 and CDR2: MDHEN, SYDVKM. This CDR3 reads CASSLSPPRDTQYF. CDR3 bases: TGTGCCAGCAGTTTGTCCCCCCCGCGGGATACGCAGTATTTT.

Concerning this clonotype: In this CDR3 the conserved last residue, phenylalanine or tryptophan, is missing, so a read error is likely. This sequence joins TRBV11-2 and TRBJ2-1; D perhaps matches TRBD2 (6 bases). This CDR3 is 15 amino acids long. The V gene's germline CDR1 is SGHAT and CDR2 FQNNGV. The V end was cut by 1 base, the J end by 13 bases, with 20 bases between. CDR3 coding DNA: TGTGCCAGCAGCTTAGTGGCTAGCGACTACAAAGAACAGTTCATC. Protein product: CASSLVASDYKEQFI.

A remark on this clonotype: At one boundary the junction diverges from the germline segment, which might be a read error. CDR3 region: CVSSRWGGQPQHF. The CDR3 bases are TGTGTCAGCAGCAGGTGGGGAGGTCAGCCCCAACATTTT. The V and J genes are TRBV6-1 and TRBJ1-5; D not certain. Germline CDR1 reads MNHNS; CDR2 reads SASEGT. CDR3 length: 13 amino acids.

Comment on this clonotype: Sequence at one end of the junction differs from germline and may be a read error. The chain combines TRBV6-1 with TRBJ2-7; D remains unclear. Germline CDR1 is MNHNS and CDR2 is SASEGT. The CDR3 has 12 residues. The CDR3 DNA reads TGTGCCAACAGCTACCACACCTACGACCAGTACTTC. Protein: CANSYHTYDQYF.

In the case of this clonotype: With a much larger clone just one base away, this may be a read error. This chain joins TRBV7-9 and TRBJ2-1; 8 positions agree with TRBD2. Per germline, CDR1 SEHNR and CDR2 FQNEAQ (reference sequence). The CDR3 totals 11 residues. V lost 10 bases, J lost 9 bases, and 5 bases stayed unmatched. The CDR3 coding sequence is TGTGCCACCACTGCGGGGGGTGAGCAGTTCTTC. Translation gives CATTAGGEQFF.

For this clonotype: A much larger clone is a single base away; this may be a read error. The chain recombines TRBV7-9 with TRBJ1-1, with 8 bases identical to TRBD1. Germline assignment: CDR1 SEHNR and CDR2 FQNEAQ (reference sequence). This CDR3 has 16 amino acids. The CDR3 spells CASSSSDQGADTGAFF. The CDR3 DNA sequence: TGTGCCAGCAGCTCCAGCGACCAGGGGGCTGACACTGGAGCTTTCTTT.

The rearrangement joins TRBV18 to TRBJ2-7; 9 nucleotides agree with TRBD2. The V gene's germline CDR1 is KGHSH and CDR2 LQKENI. J lost 3 bases, V lost 0 bases, and 3 bases had no gene match. The CDR3 spans 15 residues. The CDR3 loop reads CASSPPGLARYEQYF. Here the CDR3 DNA reads TGTGCCAGCTCACCACCGGGACTAGCCCGCTACGAGCAGTACTTC.

This clonotype ranks as medium-sized (0.01 to 0.1%). This chain uses TRBV4-1 with TRBJ2-1; no firm D call. CDR1 MGHRA and CDR2 YSYEKL come from the germline V gene. The germline V and J ends were trimmed by 4 bases and 5 bases, with 6 bases remaining between them. The CDR3 is made up of 12 amino acids. DNA of the CDR3: TGCGCCAGCAGCCTTTATGACAATGAGCAGTTCTTC. Its protein product is CASSLYDNEQFF.

Comments on this clonotype: This could be a read error, since a much larger clone is one nucleotide away. CDR3 sequence (DNA): TGTGTCAGCAGTGAAGGTTATAGGGGACTAGCGGGAGGCAATGAGCAGTTCTTC. Protein product: CVSSEGYRGLAGGNEQFF. This chain connects TRBV6-1 to TRBJ2-1; the match to TRBD2 covers 15 bases. Germline loops: CDR1 MNHNS, CDR2 SASEGT. The CDR3 extends over 18 amino acids.

With respect to this clonotype: A much larger clone lies a single base off, so this may be a read error. The CDR3 carries no conserved terminal phenylalanine or tryptophan, so it likely arises from a read error. The chain uses TRBV28 and TRBJ1-6; a possible D gene is TRBD1 (5 bases). The CDR3 totals 15 residues. The germline V gene has CDR1 MDHEN and CDR2 SYDVKM. Trimming left V 3 bases short and J 4 bases short, with 10 bases between. The CDR3 here is CASSFGGLYNSPLHL. CDR3 DNA: TGTGCCAGCAGTTTTGGGGGGTTGTATAATTCACCCCTCCACCTT.

The chain uses TRBV6-1 and TRBJ2-3; 8 nucleotides match TRBD2. The V gene end was trimmed by 0 bases and the J gene end by 0 bases; junction bases not matched to a gene: 8. Germline V gives CDR1 MNHNS, CDR2 SASEGT. The CDR3 extends over 18 amino acids. CDR3: CASSEAASGPHSTDTQYF. CDR3 coding DNA: TGTGCCAGCAGTGAAGCAGCTAGCGGGCCGCATAGCACAGATACGCAGTATTTT.

A few counts support this clonotype. A read error may produce the germline difference seen at one junction end. The chain employs TRBV5-1 and TRBJ2-7; 11 bases align to TRBD1. This CDR3 region has 13 residues. CDR1 is SGHRS and CDR2 is YFSETQ in the germline V gene. CDR3 residues: CASSTRTGGELYF. The DNA for the CDR3 is TGCGCCAGCAGCACAAGGACAGGGGGCGAGCTGTACTTC.